These T cell receptor beta chains were read from a single sample in a study of CD4 T cells in relation to SARS-CoV-2 and coronaviruses. Antigens for these TCRs are unknown. Some clones are missing from TCRdb's copy, which holds only in-frame ones; the method was immunoSEQ multiplex PCR. The sample lists some 19,000 clones, over 65% occurring once. The source material was CD4+ T cells from PBMCs, cultured in vitro. The receptors come from a human donor in good health. CDR3s include the opening cysteine and the closing phenylalanine or tryptophan. A D gene is named only where the DNA matches it firmly. Rows may omit the clone size; those that give it use once, few, many or a size class.

J gene | V gene | D gene | clone size | CDR3 protein | CDR3 DNA
TRBJ2-7 | TRBV5-1 | . | . | CASSRDTPYEQYF | TGCGCCAGCAGCAGGGACACCCCCTACGAGCAGTACTTC
TRBJ2-3 | TRBV19 | . | . | CASRKAASTDTQYF | TGTGCCAGTAGGAAGGCGGCGAGCACAGATACGCAGTATTTT
TRBJ1-4 | TRBV10-1 | . | few | CASSSSGGEKLFF | TGCGCCAGCAGTTCGAGTGGGGGAGAAAAACTGTTTTTT
TRBJ2-7 | TRBV28 | . | . | CASSLFLWRDPSYEQYF | TGTGCCAGCAGTTTATTTCTTTGGAGGGACCCCTCCTACGAGCAGTACTTC
TRBJ2-5 | TRBV4-2 | . | . | CASSQSYSRGQETQYF | TGTGCCAGCAGCCAGTCCTACTCGCGGGGACAAGAGACCCAGTACTTC
TRBJ2-7 | TRBV5-1 | . | . | CASERLTYEQYF | TGCGCCAGCGAGAGACTCACCTACGAGCAGTACTTC
TRBJ1-3 | TRBV4-1 | . | few | CASSLGTFSGNTIYF | TGCGCCAGCAGCCTAGGGACTTTCTCTGGAAACACCATATATTTT
TRBJ2-5 | TRBV6-6 | TRBD2 | . | CASRALAGQETQYF | TGTGCCAGCAGAGCCTTAGCGGGACAAGAGACCCAGTACTTC
TRBJ2-5 | TRBV4-2 | TRBD2 | few | CASSQDGAAGGQETQYF | TGTGCCAGCAGCCAAGATGGGGCAGCGGGAGGCCAAGAGACCCAGTACTTC
TRBJ1-3 | TRBV18 | TRBD1 | . | CASSPRGQAGSGNTIYF | TGTGCCAGCTCACCTCGGGGACAGGCCGGCTCTGGAAACACCATATATTTT
TRBJ2-1 | TRBV6-4 | TRBD2 | . | CASSKAGGSYNEQFF | TGTGCCAGCAGTAAGGCGGGAGGAAGCTACAATGAGCAGTTCTTC
TRBJ2-1 | TRBV3-1/TRBV3-2 | TRBD2 | . | CASSQGLGRNNEQFF | TGTGCCAGCAGCCAGGGACTAGGGAGAAACAATGAGCAGTTCTTC
TRBJ1-2 | TRBV24-1 | TRBD1 | few | CATSDHGTGNYGYTF | TGTGCCACCAGTGATCACGGGACAGGGAACTATGGCTACACCTTC
TRBJ2-1 | TRBV9 | . | . | CASSLLWSRDNEQFF | TGTGCCAGCAGCCTTCTCTGGTCCAGAGACAATGAGCAGTTCTTC
TRBJ2-4 | TRBV2 | . | . | CASSERENIQYF | TGTGCCAGCAGTGAGAGGGAGAACATTCAGTACTTC
TRBJ1-2 | TRBV7-9 | TRBD1 | medium-sized | CASSSPDRASGYGYTF | TGTGCCAGCAGCTCCCCGGACAGGGCGTCGGGCTATGGCTACACCTTC
TRBJ2-5 | TRBV5-4 | TRBD2 | . | CASSLGGLAGEETQYF | TGTGCCAGCAGCTTGGGGGGCCTAGCGGGAGAAGAGACCCAGTACTTC
TRBJ2-4 | TRBV7-2 | TRBD1 | . | CASSLDFRTGVSDIQYF | TGTGCCAGCAGCTTAGATTTCCGGACAGGGGTTTCGGACATTCAGTACTTC
TRBJ1-2 | TRBV7-2 | . | few | CASSTGTVNYGYTF | TGTGCCAGCAGCACCGGGACGGTGAACTATGGCTACACCTTC
TRBJ2-2 | TRBV5-1 | . | once | CASSLGENTGELFF | TGCGCCAGCAGCCTCGGTGAGAACACCGGGGAGCTGTTTTTT
TRBJ2-3 | TRBV12-5 | . | . | CATGQTTDTQYF | TGTGCTACCGGGCAGACCACAGATACGCAGTATTTT
TRBJ1-2 | TRBV6-6 | . | . | CATHRGSNRVGYTF | TGTGCCACCCACCGAGGGTCAAATAGGGTTGGCTACACCTTC
TRBJ1-2 | TRBV7-9 | . | . | CASSPPGIDYGYTF | TGTGCCAGCAGCCCGCCGGGGATCGACTATGGCTACACCTTC
TRBJ2-1 | TRBV9 | TRBD2 | . | CASNLSGTRENEQFF | TGTGCCAGCAACCTTTCCGGGACTAGAGAAAATGAGCAGTTCTTC
TRBJ1-5 | TRBV30 | TRBD1 | few | CAWSRQGASNQPQHF | TGTGCCTGGAGCAGACAGGGGGCCAGCAATCAGCCCCAGCATTTT
TRBJ1-2 | TRBV10-3 | . | once | CAISESDGEYGYTF | TGTGCCATCAGTGAATCGGACGGAGAATATGGCTACACCTTC
TRBJ1-5 | TRBV3-1/TRBV3-2 | . | . | CASSQADSQPQHF | TGTGCCAGCAGCCAAGCTGATTCGCAGCCCCAGCATTTT
TRBJ1-6 | TRBV6-5 | TRBD1 | . | CASRVTGVNSPLHF | TGTGCCAGCAGGGTGACAGGGGTAAATTCACCCCTCCACTTT
TRBJ1-3 | TRBV4-2 | . | . | CASSQDQSVLRGNTIYF | TGTGCCAGCAGCCAAGATCAGTCAGTCTTAAGGGGAAACACCATATATTTT
TRBJ2-2 | TRBV4-1 | . | . | CASSQDSAFAGELFF | TGCGCCAGCAGCCAAGACTCGGCATTTGCCGGGGAGCTGTTTTTT
TRBJ2-5 | TRBV28 | . | . | CASSLSFAETQYF | TGTGCCAGCAGTTTATCGTTCGCGGAGACCCAGTACTTC
TRBJ2-7 | TRBV24-1 | TRBD2 | . | CATSDSTSASSYEQYF | TGTGCCACCAGTGACTCGACTAGCGCGAGCTCCTACGAGCAGTACTTC
TRBJ2-3 | TRBV7-3 | . | medium-sized | CASSLLSGDTQYF | TGTGCCAGCAGCTTATTGTCAGGAGATACGCAGTATTTT
TRBJ1-1 | TRBV21-1 | . | . | CASSTPDRTGRWMYTEAFF | TGTGCCAGCAGCACCCCCGATCGGACAGGGAGGTGGATGTACACTGAAGCTTTCTTT
TRBJ2-5 | TRBV9 | . | . | CASSVVPGGDQETQYF | TGTGCCAGCAGCGTAGTCCCAGGGGGGGACCAAGAGACCCAGTACTTC
TRBJ1-1 | TRBV11-2 | . | . | CASSLRGDEAFF | TGTGCCAGCAGCTTACGAGGAGATGAAGCTTTCTTT
TRBJ2-4 | TRBV12-5 | . | . | CASGLDRVPRYF | TGTGCTAGTGGTTTGGACAGGGTTCCCCGGTACTTC
TRBJ2-5 | TRBV2 | TRBD1 | . | CASRTGTYQETQYF | TGTGCCAGCAGGACAGGGACGTACCAAGAGACCCAGTACTTC
TRBJ2-1 | TRBV19 | . | . | CASSISRDSWGEQFF | TGTGCCAGTAGTATATCGAGGGACTCATGGGGCGAGCAGTTCTTC
TRBJ1-3 | TRBV18 | TRBD1 | . | CASSPLGQVDGNTIYF | TGTGCCAGCTCTCCTTTAGGACAGGTGGATGGAAACACCATATATTTT
TRBJ1-1 | TRBV12-5 | . | few | CASGYHQGWGTEAFF | TGTGCTAGTGGTTACCACCAGGGGTGGGGCACTGAAGCTTTCTTT
TRBJ1-1 | TRBV15 | . | . | CATSSTRTEAFF | TGTGCCACCAGCTCGACCCGGACAGAAGCTTTCTTT
TRBJ2-3 | TRBV25-1 | . | . | CASSERLGGGDTQYF | TGTGCCAGCAGTGAACGACTAGGAGGAGGGGATACGCAGTATTTT
TRBJ2-1 | TRBV9 | . | . | CASSVGLRGNNEQFF | TGTGCCAGCAGCGTCGGACTGAGGGGCAACAATGAGCAGTTCTTC
TRBJ2-1 | TRBV19 | TRBD2 | . | CASRQYVAGVQNEQFF | TGTGCCAGTAGACAGTATGTGGCGGGAGTGCAAAATGAGCAGTTCTTC
TRBJ2-1 | TRBV19 | TRBD1 | . | CASSIVAGQGYNEQFF | TGTGCCAGTAGTATTGTAGCGGGACAGGGGTACAATGAGCAGTTCTTC
TRBJ1-1 | TRBV6-2/TRBV6-3 | . | . | CASSLGTSSMNTEAFF | TGTGCCAGCAGTCTTGGGACATCTAGCATGAACACTGAAGCTTTCTTT
TRBJ2-2 | TRBV7-3 | . | . | CASSPQSNTGELFF | TGTGCCAGCAGCCCACAATCGAACACCGGGGAGCTGTTTTTT
TRBJ2-5 | TRBV6-2/TRBV6-3 | . | . | CASSYDSLGETQYF | TGTGCCAGCAGTTACGACAGCCTGGGGGAGACCCAGTACTTC